The sequence of this T cell receptor (beta chain) was determined in a study of blood T cell repertoires in COVID-19. Clones were read by immunoSEQ multiplex PCR, and TCRdb kept only the in-frame ones, dropping some. Here the sample spans 71,000 or so clones, about 90% being singletons. The CDR3 is 16 amino acids. The J segment lost 2 bases and the V segment lost 1 base, leaving 4 bases of the junction unmatched. Germline loops: CDR1 LGHNA, CDR2 YNFKEQ. This clone was picked up a small number of times. The source material was peripheral blood. The chain has TRBV4-2 and TRBJ2-7; 11 positions match TRBD1. The TCR sequence derives from a man at least 80 years old in a cohort sampled during active COVID-19. The CDR3 reads CASSQGGQGDPYEQYF. CDR3 nucleotides: TGTGCCAGCAGCCAAGGGGGACAGGGGGACCCCTACGAGCAGTACTTC.